These T cell receptor beta chains were read from a single sample in a study of cytomegalovirus exposure and HLA in healthy donors. Profiled with immunoSEQ multiplex PCR; TCRdb holds only in-frame clones, not every one. This sample has more than 200,000 clones, with over 60% found just once. Specimen: PBMCs. Source of these receptors: a middle-aged man in good health and CMV-seronegative. Each CDR3 is given with its conserved first and last residue. A D gene is named only where the DNA matches it firmly. The size field is filled for only some rows; it gives once, few, many or a size class.

j_call clone_size v_call d_call cdr3_aa cdr3_nt
TRBJ1-1 . TRBV30 . CAWSLGQSTEAFF TGTGCCTGGAGTTTGGGGCAGAGCACTGAAGCTTTCTTT
TRBJ1-2 . TRBV11-2 . CASSLTGTNYGYTF TGTGCCAGCAGCTTAACCGGGACAAACTATGGCTACACCTTC
TRBJ1-3 . TRBV30 . CAWSRTDSGNTIYF TGTGCCTGGAGTAGGACAGATAGTGGAAACACCATATATTTT
TRBJ2-1 . TRBV11-2 TRBD1 CASSRDRGDEQFF TGTGCCAGCAGCCGGGACAGGGGGGATGAGCAGTTCTTC
TRBJ2-1 . TRBV7-9 . CASSLAGEQFF TGTGCCAGCAGCCTGGCGGGTGAGCAGTTCTTC
TRBJ1-3 . TRBV15 . CATSRGRERNTIYF TGTGCCACCAGCAGAGGGAGGGAGAGAAACACCATATATTTT
TRBJ1-2 . TRBV27 . CATTLRGGVSYGYTF TGTGCCACCACTCTCCGAGGCGGGGTGAGCTATGGCTACACCTTC
TRBJ1-5 . TRBV18 . CASSPQFGRNQPQHF TGTGCCAGCTCACCCCAGTTTGGTCGCAATCAGCCCCAGCATTTT
TRBJ1-1 . TRBV6-5 . CASSYGGGSGTEAFF TGTGCCAGCAGTTACGGCGGGGGCTCGGGCACTGAAGCTTTCTTT
TRBJ2-7 . TRBV13 TRBD2 CASSGGGSGRVVEQYF TGTGCCAGCAGCGGTGGTGGTAGCGGGAGGGTCGTCGAGCAGTACTTC
TRBJ2-2 . TRBV19 . CASSTPDSNTGELFF TGTGCCAGTAGTACCCCGGACAGCAACACCGGGGAGCTGTTTTTT
TRBJ1-6 . TRBV28 TRBD1 CASSLGTALYNSPLHF TGTGCCAGCAGTTTAGGGACAGCTCTTTATAATTCACCCCTCCACTTT
TRBJ1-1 . TRBV5-1 . CASSLWRENTEAFF TGCGCCAGCAGCTTGTGGCGGGAAAACACTGAAGCTTTCTTT
TRBJ1-2 . TRBV5-5 . CASSSGLPDGYTF TGTGCCAGCAGCTCGGGACTGCCTGATGGCTACACCTTC
TRBJ2-4 . TRBV19 . CASSIGFGRVVQNIQYF TGTGCCAGTAGTATTGGGTTCGGCAGGGTGGTTCAAAACATTCAGTACTTC
TRBJ2-1 . TRBV6-4 TRBD2 CASSLLAGGFEQFF TGTGCCAGCAGTTTACTAGCGGGAGGGTTTGAGCAGTTCTTC
TRBJ1-5 . TRBV7-9 . CASSLDTHNQPQHF TGTGCCAGCAGCTTAGATACACACAATCAGCCCCAGCATTTT
TRBJ2-5 . TRBV6-6 . CASSYSAAGSEETQYF TGTGCCAGCAGTTACTCTGCAGCAGGGTCGGAAGAGACCCAGTACTTC
TRBJ1-1 . TRBV14 . CASSQGQAPNTEAFF TGTGCCAGCAGCCAAGGACAAGCACCGAACACTGAAGCTTTCTTT
TRBJ2-7 . TRBV28 TRBD1 CASSFQGTDNYEQYF TGTGCCAGCAGTTTCCAGGGGACAGACAACTACGAGCAGTACTTC
TRBJ1-4 . TRBV29-1 . CSAGAAREKLFF TGCAGCGCTGGGGCCGCTAGGGAAAAACTGTTTTTT
TRBJ2-1 . TRBV9 TRBD2 CASSTPSGGLSYEQFF TGTGCCAGCAGCACCCCTAGCGGGGGACTTTCCTATGAGCAGTTCTTC
TRBJ2-5 . TRBV6-9 . CASSYSYQGKGTQYF TGTGCCAGCAGTTATTCGTACCAGGGGAAAGGGACCCAGTACTTC
TRBJ1-1 . TRBV6-5 TRBD1 CASILDRGRVSEAFF TGTGCCAGCATCCTCGACAGGGGGCGAGTCTCTGAAGCTTTCTTT
TRBJ1-1 . TRBV25-1 . CASSEFTGWTEAFF TGTGCCAGCAGTGAATTTACGGGTTGGACTGAAGCTTTCTTT
TRBJ1-6 . TRBV6-1 . CASSERLGPNSPLHF TGTGCCAGCAGTGAAAGACTCGGCCCTAATTCACCCCTCCACTTT
TRBJ2-7 . TRBV28 TRBD2 CASIPGGSSYEQYF TGTGCCAGCATCCCCGGGGGGAGCTCCTACGAGCAGTACTTC
TRBJ2-5 . TRBV6-4 TRBD2 CASSDSAGGPETQYF TGTGCCAGCAGTGACTCAGCGGGAGGGCCAGAGACCCAGTACTTC
TRBJ2-3 once TRBV19 . CASSISRADTQYF TGTGCCAGTAGTATATCCCGTGCGGATACGCAGTATTTT
TRBJ1-2 . TRBV7-3 . CASSLTPARGGYGYTF TGTGCCAGCAGCTTAACGCCTGCGCGCGGGGGCTATGGCTACACCTTC
TRBJ2-2 . TRBV11-3 TRBD1 CASSSRGTGGTGELFF TGTGCCAGCAGCTCCCGGGGGACAGGGGGCACCGGGGAGCTGTTTTTT
TRBJ1-5 once TRBV11-2 TRBD1 CASSFGQGAYQPQHF TGTGCCAGCAGCTTCGGACAGGGGGCCTATCAGCCCCAGCATTTT
TRBJ2-3 . TRBV7-3 TRBD2 CASSSLSGRPLDTQYF TGTGCCAGCAGCTCCCTTAGCGGGAGGCCTCTGGATACGCAGTATTTT
TRBJ2-1 . TRBV30 TRBD2 CAWTRSGRPYNEQFF TGTGCCTGGACCCGTAGCGGGAGACCCTACAATGAGCAGTTCTTC
TRBJ2-1 . TRBV28 TRBD2 CASSPHSGTLYNEQFF TGTGCCAGCAGTCCCCATAGCGGGACTCTCTACAATGAGCAGTTCTTC
TRBJ1-1 . TRBV29-1 . CSVEDPGVNTEAFF TGCAGCGTTGAAGACCCAGGGGTGAACACTGAAGCTTTCTTT
TRBJ1-4 . TRBV7-9 TRBD1 CASSTLGGQGGEKLFF TGTGCCAGCAGTACTCTGGGAGGACAGGGGGGTGAAAAACTGTTTTTT
TRBJ1-1 few TRBV2 . CASADRLNTEAFF TGTGCCAGCGCAGACAGGTTAAACACTGAAGCTTTCTTT
TRBJ2-7 . TRBV7-3 . CASSLIGQGGNEQYF TGTGCCAGCAGCTTAATCGGACAGGGAGGGAACGAGCAGTACTTC
TRBJ1-1 . TRBV9 . CASSGRGGTEAFF TGTGCCAGCAGCGGCCGTGGGGGGACTGAAGCTTTCTTT
TRBJ2-7 . TRBV15 TRBD2 CATSSPTLTTSGRASGEQYF TGTGCCACCAGCAGTCCCACTCTGACAACCAGCGGGAGGGCCTCAGGCGAGCAGTACTTC
TRBJ2-1 once TRBV30 . CALDSAGSSVEQFF TGTGCCTTGGACTCCGCCGGTTCGTCGGTCGAGCAGTTCTTC
TRBJ2-1 few TRBV28 TRBD1 CASSSRDRGEFF TGTGCCAGCAGTTCCCGGGACAGGGGGGAGTTCTTC
TRBJ1-1 . TRBV9 . CASTLGSLNTEAFF TGTGCCAGCACCCTGGGCTCCTTGAACACTGAAGCTTTCTTT
TRBJ2-3 . TRBV7-3 . CASSLMSSGTDTQYF TGTGCCAGCAGCTTAATGTCTAGCGGCACAGATACGCAGTATTTT
TRBJ2-3 . TRBV19 . CASSPDGVADTQYF TGTGCCAGTAGTCCAGACGGGGTTGCAGATACGCAGTATTTT
TRBJ2-1 . TRBV14 . CASSNYNEQFF TGTGCCAGCAGTAACTACAATGAGCAGTTCTTC
TRBJ1-1 . TRBV7-8 TRBD1 CASSLDRGQKAFF TGTGCCAGCAGCTTAGATAGGGGGCAGAAAGCTTTCTTT
TRBJ1-5 . TRBV6-6 TRBD1 CASKNMGQGNNQPQHF TGTGCCAGCAAAAATATGGGACAGGGTAACAATCAGCCCCAGCATTTT
TRBJ2-4 . TRBV2 TRBD2 CASKPSGLSNIQYF TGTGCCAGCAAGCCTAGCGGATTGAGTAACATTCAGTACTTC
TRBJ2-5 . TRBV11-2 . CASSNSGKARTETQYF TGTGCCAGCAGCAATAGCGGCAAGGCTCGGACGGAGACCCAGTACTTC
TRBJ2-5 . TRBV5-1 TRBD2 CASSLAGTSGGQETQYF TGCGCCAGCAGCTTGGCCGGGACTAGCGGGGGACAAGAGACCCAGTACTTC
TRBJ2-6 . TRBV7-6 . CASSPGGFNVLTF TGTGCCAGCAGCCCCGGAGGGTTTAACGTCCTGACTTTC
TRBJ2-1 . TRBV19 TRBD1 CASKGQGPGLKMTYNEQFF TGTGCCAGTAAGGGACAGGGGCCAGGACTAAAGATGACCTACAATGAGCAGTTCTTC